The T cell receptor beta chain described here comes from a study of regulatory T cells in long-lasting Graves disease (dated by TCRdb to the early 2020s). General notes on the study: Persistent Graves' disease was defined as persistently positive TSH receptor autoantibodies together with antithyroid drug treatment for over 5 years. Persistent Graves' disease patients were compared with newly diagnosed Graves' disease patients by peripheral blood TCR sequencing and RNA sequencing. TCR sequencing covered some 13 persistent and about 20 newly diagnosed Graves' disease patients, around 35 samples in total. Antithyroid drugs had been taken for about 10.3 years on average by persistent Graves' disease patients in the clinical cohort. The study took place in China and was registered as a clinical trial. Here is what the overall study found, with its caveats: Peripheral blood alone was examined, since thyroid tissue, which constituted the primary lesion, could not be accessed. Persistent disease showed preferential use of TRBV28, TRBJ1-2 and TRBJ2-5, whereas newly diagnosed disease favored TRBV20-1 and TRBJ2-1. Compared with newly diagnosed patients, persistent Graves' disease patients had lower TCR Shannon entropy and fewer highly expanded clones, which suggests clonal expansion. More public clonotypes were shared among persistent patients (fewer than 3,000) than among newly diagnosed patients (approximately 1,000). The authors noted that the small sample size was a limitation that may lower accuracy. Sequencing and analysis were limited to the TCR beta chain.

V is trimmed back by 7 bases and J by 7 bases, and the junction contains 10 bases that no gene match accounts for. Sequences MNHNS (CDR1) and SASEGT (CDR2) are obtained from the germline V gene. The CDR3 covers 15 residues, taking in both the cysteine and the phenylalanine. The entry retains the CDR3 DNA only, 45 bases that are in frame from base 1. The time point label, read with the paper, signifies: persistent/refractory GD, antithyroid drugs over 5 years with positive TRAb. For both TCR sequencing and RNA sequencing, RNA was extracted from PBMCs using TRIzol. The diagnosis of Graves' disease was made according to American Thyroid Association guidelines. Recruitment of patients was carried out at an endocrinology department in Xi'an, China. From each patient, approximately 10 milliliters of peripheral blood was collected into an EDTA anticoagulant tube. Ficoll Paque Plus density gradient separation was used to isolate PBMCs, and no further T cell sorting was done. An Agilent 2100 Bioanalyzer and agarose gel were used to check RNA quality, and a NanoDrop 2000 was used to measure RNA concentration.

This clonotype was observed at least ten times. This clone's antigen is unknown. No clone much larger than this one lies a single base away; base qualities are absent. The library came from multiplex PCR. Reads for this sample came from an Illumina HiSeq 4000. iRepertoire HTBI primers and Arm-PCR amplification of CDR3 regions were used to construct TCR beta libraries. Gel purification was performed on PCR products prior to sequencing. The paper's data handling went like this. Across samples, fewer than 70 TRBV and roughly 13 TRBJ segments were identified and used for gene usage analysis of CDR3 amino acid clonotypes. COPE and FqMerger were used to merge the filtered high-quality paired reads into contigs. Contigs were aligned with BLAST to IMGT TRBV, TRBD and TRBJ reference genes, and CDR3 was defined per IMGT. Any clonotype with a frequency above 0.1% was counted as a highly expanded clone. Shannon entropy served as the measure of repertoire diversity, while the Gini coefficient captured V-J evenness. A clonotype found in more than one individual was treated as public. The raw public reads went through TCRdb reprocessing: fastp at Q25, MiXCR clone calling, in-frame beta chains kept. Rows with a matching CDR3 protein are joined into one entry that keeps the most common DNA and genes. None of the V and J calls come from the authors' own analysis; TCRdb made them. The sample has 350,000 to 450,000 distinct CDR3 sequences on record, 20% to 25% of them singletons. The ten largest clones capture roughly 13% of the sample.

The sequence came from a female donor with Graves disease. Sequencing was performed on peripheral blood mononuclear cells (PBMCs), taken when the disease was refractory, from a patient treated with antithyroid drugs. Recombination linked TRBV6-1 to TRBJ2-2, and 9 junctional nucleotides match TRBD2. The CDR3 amino acid sequence is: CASTGGSGRGGELFF. The sequenced DNA: TGTGCCAGCACGGGGGGTAGCGGGAGAGGCGGGGAGCTGTTTTTT.